This is a list of T cell receptor beta chains from one sample in a study of cytomegalovirus exposure and HLA in healthy donors. Clones were sequenced by immunoSEQ multiplex PCR, and TCRdb holds only the in-frame ones, with some missing. This sample has about 86,000 clones, with about 92% found just once. The sequenced sample was PBMCs. Receptors were obtained from a man younger than 35 in good health and CMV-seronegative. Both conserved end residues are part of each CDR3.

CDR3 length	V gene	J gene	CDR3 protein
14	TRBV19	TRBJ2-1	CASTRTGSYNEQFF
13	TRBV6-1	TRBJ2-7	CASSPAGAYEQYF
12	TRBV13	TRBJ1-2	CASSSTGSGYTF
15	TRBV18	TRBJ1-1	CASSPPQTGGTEAFF
13	TRBV4-3	TRBJ1-1	CASGTDRGTEAFF
12	TRBV9	TRBJ2-7	CASSGQGYEQYF
13	TRBV4-3	TRBJ1-2	CASSLFGTPGYTF
17	TRBV4-2	TRBJ1-1	CASSQEGRGVQYTEAFF
17	TRBV28	TRBJ2-1	CASSLGSLAGGQNEQFF
15	TRBV4-1	TRBJ2-1	CASSQSRDRVHEQFF
17	TRBV12-5	TRBJ2-5	CASGLPRQGSLQETQYF
14	TRBV6-5	TRBJ1-4	CASSPGGSNEKLFF
16	TRBV5-4	TRBJ1-4	CASSPRDIATNEKLFF
15	TRBV19	TRBJ2-7	CASSTPSTGFYEQYF
12	TRBV5-1	TRBJ2-7	CASSAGVGEQYF
15	TRBV6-5	TRBJ2-7	CATLPDRMRTYEQYF